This is a list of T cell receptor beta chains from one sample in a study of beta chain features in type 1 diabetes. This table comes from immunoSEQ multiplex PCR, and its TCRdb copy is limited to in-frame clones, with some not included. The sample has about 16,000 clones; around 70% are singletons. Sequencing was performed on stem cell memory CD4+ T cells from blood. These receptors originate from a man aged 25-45 years with type 1 diabetes. CDR3s include the opening cysteine and the closing phenylalanine or tryptophan. The order of the fields is D gene, J gene, clone size, V gene, CDR3 protein, CDR3 DNA. D genes are given only for firm matches. A clone size is listed for some rows: how often the clone was seen (once, few, many), or a class if it is expanded.

-	TRBJ2-7	-	TRBV28	CASSPVGYEQYF	TGTGCCAGCAGTCCGGTCGGGTACGAGCAGTACTTC
TRBD2	TRBJ2-1	-	TRBV28	CASSLSFQASGGGNEQFF	TGTGCCAGCAGTCTCTCCTTCCAAGCTAGCGGGGGGGGGAATGAGCAGTTCTTC
TRBD1	TRBJ2-3	-	TRBV7-3	CASSRGTGGIDTQYF	TGTGCCAGCAGCCGAGGGACAGGGGGGATAGATACGCAGTATTTT
-	TRBJ2-7	few	TRBV18	CASSPIRSYEQYF	TGTGCCAGCTCACCAATCAGGTCCTACGAGCAGTACTTC
TRBD1	TRBJ2-1	-	TRBV7-9	CASTPIQGRYNEQFF	TGTGCCAGCACCCCCATACAGGGGCGATACAATGAGCAGTTCTTC
-	TRBJ2-1	once	TRBV28	CASSLSTGGYYEQFF	TGTGCCAGCAGTTTATCTACCGGGGGTTACTATGAGCAGTTCTTC
TRBD1	TRBJ1-2	-	TRBV29-1	CSVPGQGARGYTF	TGCAGCGTCCCGGGACAGGGGGCGCGTGGCTACACCTTC
TRBD1	TRBJ2-1	-	TRBV6-5	CASSYTGAASYNEQFF	TGTGCCAGCAGTTACACAGGGGCCGCTTCCTACAATGAGCAGTTCTTC
-	TRBJ2-6	-	TRBV9	CASSVAPPVQATSGANVLTF	TGTGCCAGCAGCGTAGCACCCCCCGTACAGGCGACCTCTGGGGCCAACGTCCTGACTTTC
-	TRBJ2-2	few	TRBV19	CASKRGYDTGELFF	TGTGCCAGTAAAAGGGGATACGACACCGGGGAGCTGTTTTTT
TRBD1	TRBJ1-5	-	TRBV5-1	CASGWTGGSWDQPQHF	TGCGCCAGCGGGTGGACAGGGGGCAGTTGGGATCAGCCCCAGCATTTT
TRBD1	TRBJ1-4	few	TRBV5-4	CASSRDRGLDEKLFF	TGTGCCAGCAGCCGGGACAGGGGGCTTGATGAAAAACTGTTTTTT
TRBD2	TRBJ2-5	-	TRBV11-2	CASSSSGTRAETQYF	TGTGCCAGCAGCTCGTCGGGGACTAGAGCGGAGACCCAGTACTTC
TRBD1	TRBJ2-7	once	TRBV25-1	CASSSRTGTYEQYF	TGTGCCAGCAGTTCCCGGACAGGGACCTACGAGCAGTACTTC
-	TRBJ1-4	-	TRBV2	CASSLAWPGGEKLFF	TGTGCCAGCAGCCTCGCATGGCCCGGGGGGGAAAAACTGTTTTTT
TRBD1	TRBJ2-5	-	TRBV7-8	CASSTGGETQYF	TGTGCCAGCAGTACAGGGGGGGAGACCCAGTACTTC
TRBD1	TRBJ2-7	few	TRBV29-1	CSVVGQGATYEQYF	TGCAGCGTTGTAGGACAGGGGGCCACCTACGAGCAGTACTTC
TRBD1	TRBJ2-3	-	TRBV29-1	CSGGTASTDTQYF	TGCAGCGGGGGGACAGCTAGCACAGATACGCAGTATTTT
TRBD1	TRBJ2-5	-	TRBV5-1	CASSWDRDFQRETQYF	TGCGCCAGCAGCTGGGACAGGGACTTTCAGCGAGAGACCCAGTACTTC
-	TRBJ2-5	-	TRBV11-2	CASSLAPTQGGETQYF	TGTGCCAGCAGCTTGGCCCCCACCCAGGGGGGAGAGACCCAGTACTTC
TRBD1	TRBJ1-6	-	TRBV27	CASTSGQGVRALHF	TGTGCCAGCACCTCGGGACAGGGGGTTCGGGCCCTCCACTTT
-	TRBJ2-7	-	TRBV2	CASSEQAYEQYF	TGTGCCAGCAGTGAACAGGCCTACGAGCAGTACTTC
TRBD2	TRBJ2-2	-	TRBV7-2	CASSLRGVNTGELFF	TGTGCCAGCAGCTTACGGGGGGTAAATACCGGGGAGCTGTTTTTT
-	TRBJ2-5	few	TRBV27	CASSDSQETQYF	TGTGCCAGCTCGGACAGTCAAGAGACCCAGTACTTC
TRBD1	TRBJ2-1	few	TRBV2	CASKLGIRGRFEDEQFF	TGTGCCAGCAAGTTAGGGATTAGGGGGCGGTTTGAGGATGAGCAGTTCTTC
-	TRBJ1-5	-	TRBV28	CASSLSAYSNQPQHF	TGTGCCAGCAGTTTATCAGCGTATAGCAATCAGCCCCAGCATTTT
-	TRBJ1-5	-	TRBV28	CASSSLGGNQPQHF	TGTGCCAGCAGTTCCTTGGGGGGGAACCAGCCCCAGCATTTT
TRBD1	TRBJ1-1	-	TRBV6-5	CASSPGQGYTEAFF	TGTGCCAGCAGCCCCGGACAGGGTTACACTGAAGCTTTCTTT
-	TRBJ1-2	-	TRBV9	CASSATTGPQGYGYTF	TGTGCCAGCAGCGCAACGACAGGCCCGCAAGGGTATGGCTACACCTTC
TRBD1	TRBJ2-3	-	TRBV7-3	CASSSGQVTDTQYF	TGTGCCAGCAGCAGCGGACAGGTCACAGATACGCAGTATTTT
TRBD2	TRBJ2-1	-	TRBV4-1	CASSQLPSGGAFVCNEQFF	TGCGCCAGCAGCCAGCTACCCAGCGGGGGGGCCTTTGTGTGCAATGAGCAGTTCTTC
TRBD2	TRBJ2-3	-	TRBV29-1	CSVEVSSGADTQYF	TGCAGCGTTGAGGTGTCTAGCGGGGCAGATACGCAGTATTTT
TRBD1	TRBJ2-2	once	TRBV18	CASSARDSTKLANTGELFF	TGTGCCAGCTCAGCCCGGGACAGCACTAAACTCGCGAACACCGGGGAGCTGTTTTTT
-	TRBJ2-3	once	TRBV7-9	CASSLKGGSGDTQYF	TGTGCCAGCAGCTTAAAGGGCGGGTCGGGGGATACGCAGTATTTT
-	TRBJ2-7	-	TRBV6-6	CASSRTNRESYEQYF	TGTGCCAGCAGCCGAACAAATCGGGAATCCTACGAGCAGTACTTC
-	TRBJ1-5	-	TRBV28	CASKPGGFNQPQHF	TGTGCCAGCAAACCCGGAGGGTTCAATCAGCCCCAGCATTTT
TRBD1	TRBJ1-4	-	TRBV5-1	CASSLLGTGEEKLFF	TGCGCCAGCAGCTTGTTGGGGACAGGGGAAGAAAAACTGTTTTTT
-	TRBJ2-1	few	TRBV19	CASTTGVSYNEQFF	TGTGCCAGTACAACGGGGGTGTCCTACAATGAGCAGTTCTTC
-	TRBJ1-1	-	TRBV18	CASSPQATGNTEAFF	TGTGCCAGCTCACCACAAGCGACAGGAAACACTGAAGCTTTCTTT
-	TRBJ1-1	-	TRBV6-5	CASRSGVYMETFF	TGTGCCAGCAGGTCCGGAGTCTACATGGAAACTTTCTTT
-	TRBJ2-2	-	TRBV5-5	CASSLSFATKNTGELFF	TGTGCCAGCAGTCTGAGTTTTGCGACTAAGAACACCGGGGAGCTGTTTTTT
-	TRBJ1-1	-	TRBV2	CASSTQSGAEAFF	TGTGCCAGCAGTACCCAAAGCGGGGCTGAAGCTTTCTTT
TRBD2	TRBJ2-3	few	TRBV7-3	CASSISGGQGNTQYF	TGTGCCAGCAGCATTAGCGGGGGGCAGGGAAATACGCAGTATTTT
TRBD2	TRBJ2-1	-	TRBV5-4	CASSLSGGGGNEQFF	TGTGCCAGCAGCCTTAGCGGGGGGGGAGGGAATGAGCAGTTCTTC
TRBD1	TRBJ1-1	-	TRBV28	CASTNHRGTEAFF	TGTGCCAGCACCAATCACAGGGGCACTGAAGCTTTCTTT
-	TRBJ1-4	few	TRBV23-1	CASSHVQGRVDEKLFF	TGCGCCAGCAGTCACGTACAGGGACGGGTCGATGAAAAACTGTTTTTT
-	TRBJ2-1	-	TRBV28	CASSSPTTVPYNEQFF	TGTGCCAGCAGTTCCCCGACTACCGTGCCCTACAATGAGCAGTTCTTC
-	TRBJ2-1	-	TRBV7-3	CASRLDGSSYNEQFF	TGTGCCAGCAGACTAGACGGAAGCTCCTACAATGAGCAGTTCTTC
-	TRBJ2-5	-	TRBV5-1	CASSLVRGQETQYF	TGCGCCAGCAGCTTGGTAAGGGGTCAAGAGACCCAGTACTTC
-	TRBJ2-1	-	TRBV27	CASKGGYKRYNEQFF	TGTGCCAGCAAGGGAGGTTATAAGCGGTACAATGAGCAGTTCTTC
-	TRBJ2-3	few	TRBV28	CASSPHNTDTQYF	TGTGCCAGCAGTCCCCACAACACAGATACGCAGTATTTT
TRBD2	TRBJ2-5	-	TRBV28	CASRSTGTSGGWTQYF	TGTGCCAGCAGATCCACCGGGACTAGCGGGGGGTGGACCCAGTACTTC
TRBD1	TRBJ2-4	-	TRBV4-3	CASSRDFTGGMVMNIQYF	TGCGCCAGCAGCCGAGATTTTACAGGGGGCATGGTCATGAACATTCAGTACTTC
TRBD1	TRBJ1-2	-	TRBV28	CASSLDGQGDDGYTF	TGTGCCAGCAGTTTGGATGGACAGGGTGACGACGGCTACACCTTC
TRBD2	TRBJ2-7	-	TRBV7-4	CASSTLGGGRYF	TGTGCCAGCAGCACACTGGGCGGGGGACGGTACTTC
-	TRBJ2-7	-	TRBV28	CASRLQGKYEQYF	TGTGCCAGCAGGTTACAGGGCAAGTACGAGCAGTACTTC
-	TRBJ2-5	few	TRBV11-2	CASSLGREGETQYF	TGTGCCAGCAGCTTGGGTCGGGAAGGAGAGACCCAGTACTTC
-	TRBJ2-7	-	TRBV6-6	CASSYSMSRGGYEQYF	TGTGCCAGCAGTTACTCGATGAGCCGAGGGGGCTACGAGCAGTACTTC